These 5 T cell receptor beta chains came from one sample sequenced in a study of vaccination and CD4 T cells after COVID-19. The Oncomine TCR Beta short-read assay was applied to DNA of cultured CD4+ T cells. One entry per CDR3 protein results from TCRdb running MiXCR on the PCR reads. Of roughly 22,000 distinct CDR3 sequences in the sample, around 62% were seen once. These receptors' targets are unknown. Treatment defined: roughly nine-day PBMC culture with coronavirus spike peptide pools or control peptides (ViraFEST assay). What was sequenced was CD4+ T cells from blood, cultured in vitro. The receptor set was obtained from a human donor who had recovered from COVID-19.

This clonotype was seen just once. The genes are TRBV27 and TRBJ1-1, with D perhaps matching TRBD1 (6 bases). CDR3 length equals 12 residues. Germline-derived CDR1 and CDR2 are MNHEY and SMNVEV (reference sequence). Trimming cost V 8 bases and J 8 bases, with 15 bases left between them. CDR3 DNA sequence: TGTGCCAGCCGGTTTCTTACAGGGGAAGCTTTCTTT. Translating it yields CASRFLTGEAFF.

The sample holds a few counts of this clonotype. The chain links TRBV4-3 to TRBJ1-5, with 9 nucleotides matching TRBD1. CDR1 and CDR2 (germline): LGHNA, YSLEER. Trimming cost V 2 bases and J 7 bases; bases outside gene matches: 3. The CDR3 consists of 14 residues. The CDR3 DNA follows: TGCGCCAGCAGCCAAAGACAGGGGGACCAGCCCCAGCATTTT. It translates to CASSQRQGDQPQHF.

This chain uses TRBV20-1 with TRBJ2-3; 7 bases line up with TRBD2. J lost 2 bases, V lost 1 base, and 6 bases had no gene match. The germline V gene has CDR1 DFQATT and CDR2 SNEGSKA (reference sequence). CDR3 length: 15 amino acids. This CDR3 is CSARVAGVPTDTQYF. Written as DNA, the CDR3 is TGCAGTGCTAGAGTAGCGGGTGTACCCACAGATACGCAGTATTTT.

V and J are TRBV5-6 and TRBJ1-6; tentative D call: TRBD1 (5 bases). V was pared by 3 bases and J by 3 bases, with 13 bases between. CDR3 length equals 16 residues. CDR1 is SGHDT and CDR2 is YYEEEE in the germline V gene. The CDR3 nucleotides read TGTGCCAGCAGCTCGCAAGTACAGGTCTATAATTCACCCCTCCACTTT. Protein product: CASSSQVQVYNSPLHF.

The chain couples TRBV6-2 or TRBV6-3 to TRBJ1-5; 9 bases are a match to TRBD1. Germline values: CDR1 MNHEY, CDR2 SVGEGT. J was trimmed by 7 bases and V by 6 bases; bases with no gene match: 4. The CDR3 has 13 residues. The CDR3 DNA reads TGTGCCAGCAGAAGGACAGGGGAACAGCCCCAGCATTTT. Encoded protein: CASRRTGEQPQHF.